This is a list of T cell receptor beta chains from one sample in a study of T-cell reconstitution after alpha-beta-depleted transplantation in children. TCRdb itself ran the PCR reads through MiXCR, one entry per CDR3 protein. The sample holds about 640,000 distinct CDR3 sequences, approximately 15% seen once. Specimen: PBMCs from the stem cell graft donor, collected from the stem cell graft. The receptor source for this set is a human donor who donated a stem cell graft to a child with acute myeloid leukemia. CDR3s include the opening cysteine and the closing phenylalanine or tryptophan. A D gene is named only where the DNA matches it firmly. Size is stated for part of the rows, as once, few or many counts, or as a class when the clone is expanded.

j_call,d_call,clone_size,v_call,cdr3_aa,cdr3_nt
TRBJ2-7,-,-,TRBV5-6,CASSLTDKSYEQYF,TGTGCCAGCAGCTTGACAGACAAGTCCTACGAGCAGTACTTC
TRBJ1-1,TRBD1,many,TRBV27,CASSRGDRETEAFF,TGTGCCAGCAGCCGGGGGGACAGGGAAACTGAAGCTTTCTTT
TRBJ2-5,TRBD2,many,TRBV20-1,CSARASGGFETQYF,TGCAGTGCTCGGGCTAGCGGGGGGTTTGAGACCCAGTACTTC
TRBJ2-7,-,many,TRBV20-1,CSAREQPSYEQYF,TGCAGTGCTAGAGAACAGCCTTCCTACGAGCAGTACTTC
TRBJ1-2,-,many,TRBV5-6,CASSFAQAAYGYTF,TGTGCCAGCAGCTTCGCCCAGGCGGCCTATGGCTACACCTTC
TRBJ1-4,-,few,TRBV5-1,CASSLRREEKLFF,TGCGCCAGCAGCTTGAGACGGGAAGAAAAACTGTTTTTT
TRBJ2-5,-,-,TRBV5-1,CASSRGSGGGSQETQYF,TGCGCCAGCAGCCGAGGTAGCGGTGGGGGATCTCAAGAGACCCAGTACTTC
TRBJ2-3,TRBD1,-,TRBV9,CASSRDRARDTQYF,TGTGCCAGCAGCCGGGACAGGGCGAGAGATACGCAGTATTTT
TRBJ2-1,-,-,TRBV5-6,CASSSWGAGYNEQFF,TGTGCCAGCAGCTCCTGGGGGGCCGGCTACAATGAGCAGTTCTTC
TRBJ1-1,-,many,TRBV5-1,CASSRRTEQNTEAFF,TGCGCCAGCAGCCGACGGACAGAGCAGAACACTGAAGCTTTCTTT
TRBJ2-1,TRBD2,-,TRBV5-1,CASSPTSGANVYNEQFF,TGCGCCAGCAGCCCTACTAGCGGGGCAAACGTATACAATGAGCAGTTCTTC
TRBJ1-6,-,many,TRBV20-1,CSARGASSGNSPLHF,TGCAGTGCTAGAGGTGCGTCTTCGGGGAATTCACCCCTCCACTTT
TRBJ2-7,TRBD2,many,TRBV20-1,CSASQLAGGSYEQYF,TGCAGTGCTAGTCAGCTAGCGGGGGGATCTTACGAGCAGTACTTC
TRBJ1-6,-,many,TRBV4-3,CASSQDGQGKNSPLHF,TGCGCCAGCAGCCAAGATGGGCAGGGAAAGAATTCACCCCTCCACTTT
TRBJ2-1,TRBD1,-,TRBV6-1,CASSDRGFEQFF,TGTGCCAGCAGCGACAGGGGCTTTGAGCAGTTCTTC
TRBJ2-7,-,-,TRBV7-9,CANSTRDAPAEQYF,TGTGCCAACTCAACCCGGGACGCCCCTGCCGAGCAGTACTTC
TRBJ2-5,-,-,TRBV29-1,CSVGGVLSGEETQYF,TGCAGCGTTGGGGGGGTACTCTCAGGCGAGGAGACCCAGTACTTC
TRBJ2-5,-,many,TRBV6-2/TRBV6-3,CASSTLETQYF,TGTGCCAGCAGTACGTTGGAGACCCAGTACTTC
TRBJ2-2,-,many,TRBV20-1,CSARDRNRGNTGELFF,TGCAGTGCTAGAGATCGGAACAGAGGGAACACCGGGGAGCTGTTTTTT
TRBJ1-6,-,many,TRBV20-1,CSAPRGNSPLHF,TGCAGTGCCCCCCGGGGTAATTCACCCCTCCACTTT
TRBJ2-2,TRBD1,many,TRBV20-1,CSAGGQGAVSGELFF,TGCAGTGCTGGGGGACAGGGGGCCGTGTCAGGGGAGCTGTTTTTT
TRBJ1-6,-,many,TRBV20-1,CSARAGGLTSNSPLHF,TGCAGTGCTAGAGCGGGGGGGTTAACCTCCAATTCACCCCTCCACTTT
TRBJ1-1,-,few,TRBV7-2,CASSLVIGKRVEAFF,TGTGCCAGCAGCTTAGTAATTGGGAAAAGGGTTGAAGCTTTCTTT
TRBJ1-1,-,-,TRBV7-2,CASSLDWQNTEAFF,TGTGCCAGCAGCTTAGATTGGCAGAACACTGAAGCTTTCTTT